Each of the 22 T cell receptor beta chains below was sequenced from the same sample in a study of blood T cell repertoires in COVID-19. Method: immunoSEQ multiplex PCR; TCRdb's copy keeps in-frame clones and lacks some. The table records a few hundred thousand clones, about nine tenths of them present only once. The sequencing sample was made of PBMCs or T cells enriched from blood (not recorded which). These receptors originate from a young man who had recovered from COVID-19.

In DNA, the CDR3 is TGTGCCAGCAGCGGGCGGGCTCTAGCAGCTTTCTTT. Residues: CASSGRALAAFF. The rearrangement uses TRBV11-3 and TRBJ1-1; D gene uncertain. The CDR3 consists of 12 residues. CDR1 is SGHNT, CDR2 YENEEA, per germline. V was clipped by 5 bases and J by 10 bases, with 14 bases between them.

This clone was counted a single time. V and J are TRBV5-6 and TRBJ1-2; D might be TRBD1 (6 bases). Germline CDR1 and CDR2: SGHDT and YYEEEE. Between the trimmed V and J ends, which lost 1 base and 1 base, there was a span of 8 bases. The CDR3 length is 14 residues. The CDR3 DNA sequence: TGTGCCAGCAGCTTGAGGGGGGGTAACTATGGCTACACCTTC. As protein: CASSLRGGNYGYTF.

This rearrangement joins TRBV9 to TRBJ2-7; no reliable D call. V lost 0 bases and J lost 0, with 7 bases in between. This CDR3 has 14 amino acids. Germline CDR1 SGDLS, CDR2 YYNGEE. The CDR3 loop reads CASSVEHSSYEQYF. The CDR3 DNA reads TGTGCCAGCAGCGTAGAGCACAGCTCCTACGAGCAGTACTTC.

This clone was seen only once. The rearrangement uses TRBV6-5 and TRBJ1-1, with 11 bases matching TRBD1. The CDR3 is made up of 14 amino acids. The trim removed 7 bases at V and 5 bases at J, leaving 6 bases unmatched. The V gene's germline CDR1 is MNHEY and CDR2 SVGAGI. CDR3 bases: TGTGCCAGCATTCCGGACAGGGGGCGAACTGAAGCTTTCTTT. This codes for CASIPDRGRTEAFF.

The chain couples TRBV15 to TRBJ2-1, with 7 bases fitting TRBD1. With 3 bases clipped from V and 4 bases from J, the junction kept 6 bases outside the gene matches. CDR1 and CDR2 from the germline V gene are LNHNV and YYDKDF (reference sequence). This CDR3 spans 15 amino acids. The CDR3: CATSRPGQFYNEQFF. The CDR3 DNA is TGTGCCACCAGCAGGCCGGGACAGTTTTACAATGAGCAGTTCTTC.

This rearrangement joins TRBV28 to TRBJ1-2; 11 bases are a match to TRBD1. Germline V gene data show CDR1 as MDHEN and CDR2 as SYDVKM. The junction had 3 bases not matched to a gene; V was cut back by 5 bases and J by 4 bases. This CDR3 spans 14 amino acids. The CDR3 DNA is TGTGCCAGCAGTCAGGACAGGGGGCTCTATGGCTACACCTTC. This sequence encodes CASSQDRGLYGYTF.

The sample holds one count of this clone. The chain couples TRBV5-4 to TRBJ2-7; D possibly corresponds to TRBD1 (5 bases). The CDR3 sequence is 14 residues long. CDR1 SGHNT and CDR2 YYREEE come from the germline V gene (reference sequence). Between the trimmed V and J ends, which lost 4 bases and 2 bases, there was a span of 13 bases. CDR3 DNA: TGTGCCAGCAGCCGCCACCAGGGCACCTACGAGCAGTACTTC. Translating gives CASSRHQGTYEQYF.

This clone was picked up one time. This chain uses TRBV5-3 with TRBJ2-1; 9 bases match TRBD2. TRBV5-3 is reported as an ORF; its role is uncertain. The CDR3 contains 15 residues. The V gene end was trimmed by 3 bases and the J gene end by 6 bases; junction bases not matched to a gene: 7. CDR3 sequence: CARSSPGLAPNEQFF. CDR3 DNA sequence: TGTGCCAGAAGCTCCCCGGGACTAGCACCCAATGAGCAGTTCTTC.

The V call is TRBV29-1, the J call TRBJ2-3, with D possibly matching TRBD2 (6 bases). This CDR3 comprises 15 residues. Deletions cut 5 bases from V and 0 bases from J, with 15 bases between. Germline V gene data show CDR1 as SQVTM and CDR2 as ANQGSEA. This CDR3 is CSVPYGAGSTDTQYF. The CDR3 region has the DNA TGCAGCGTTCCATACGGGGCGGGGAGCACAGATACGCAGTATTTT.

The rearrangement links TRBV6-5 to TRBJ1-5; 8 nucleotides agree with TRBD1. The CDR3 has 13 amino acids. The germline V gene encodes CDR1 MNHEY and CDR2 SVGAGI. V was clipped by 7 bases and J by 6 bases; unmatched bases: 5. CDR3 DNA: TGTGCCAGCACACAGGGGGGCGGTCAGCCCCAGCATTTT. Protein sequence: CASTQGGGQPQHF.

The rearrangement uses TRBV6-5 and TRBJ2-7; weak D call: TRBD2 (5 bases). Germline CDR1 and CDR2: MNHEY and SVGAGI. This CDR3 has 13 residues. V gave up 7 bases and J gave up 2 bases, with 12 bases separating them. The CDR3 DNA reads TGTGCCAGCAAACAGTACGGGACCTACGAGCAGTACTTC. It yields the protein CASKQYGTYEQYF.

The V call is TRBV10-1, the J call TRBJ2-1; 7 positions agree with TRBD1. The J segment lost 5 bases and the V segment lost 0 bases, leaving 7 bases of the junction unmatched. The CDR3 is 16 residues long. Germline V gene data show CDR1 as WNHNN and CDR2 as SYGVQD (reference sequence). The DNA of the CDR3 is TGCGCCAGCAGTGAGTCTTTCGGGACAGAAGACAATGAGCAGTTCTTC. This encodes CASSESFGTEDNEQFF.

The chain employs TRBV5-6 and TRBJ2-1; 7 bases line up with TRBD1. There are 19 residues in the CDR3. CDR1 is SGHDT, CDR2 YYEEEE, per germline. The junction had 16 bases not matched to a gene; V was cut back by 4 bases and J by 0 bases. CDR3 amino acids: CASSPFQTRQGTSYNEQFF. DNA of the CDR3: TGTGCCAGCAGCCCATTTCAAACCCGACAGGGTACCTCCTACAATGAGCAGTTCTTC.

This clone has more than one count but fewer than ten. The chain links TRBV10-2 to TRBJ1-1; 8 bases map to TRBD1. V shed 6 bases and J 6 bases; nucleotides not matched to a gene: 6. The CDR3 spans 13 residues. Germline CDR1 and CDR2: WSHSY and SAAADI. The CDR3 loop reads CASSGQGPAEAFF. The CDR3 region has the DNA TGCGCCAGCAGCGGACAGGGTCCGGCTGAAGCTTTCTTT.

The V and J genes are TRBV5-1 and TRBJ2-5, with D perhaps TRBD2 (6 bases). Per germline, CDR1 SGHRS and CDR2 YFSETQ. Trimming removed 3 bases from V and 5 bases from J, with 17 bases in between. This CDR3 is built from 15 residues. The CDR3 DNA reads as TGCGCCAGCAGCTCCTCGGGACTCATAGCGGAGACCCAGTACTTC. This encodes CASSSSGLIAETQYF.

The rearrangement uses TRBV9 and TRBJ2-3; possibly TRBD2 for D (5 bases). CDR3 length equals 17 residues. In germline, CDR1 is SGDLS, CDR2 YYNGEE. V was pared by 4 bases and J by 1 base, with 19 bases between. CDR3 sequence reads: CASSPRSSAWGTDTQYF. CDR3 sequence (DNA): TGTGCCAGCAGCCCCCGAAGTAGCGCCTGGGGCACAGATACGCAGTATTTT.

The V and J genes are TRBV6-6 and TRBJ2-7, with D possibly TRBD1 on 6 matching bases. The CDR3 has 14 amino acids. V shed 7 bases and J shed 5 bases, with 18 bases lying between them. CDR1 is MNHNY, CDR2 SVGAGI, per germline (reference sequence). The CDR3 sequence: CASTIQGRSDEQYF. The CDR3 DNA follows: TGTGCCAGCACTATACAGGGTCGTTCGGACGAGCAGTACTTC.

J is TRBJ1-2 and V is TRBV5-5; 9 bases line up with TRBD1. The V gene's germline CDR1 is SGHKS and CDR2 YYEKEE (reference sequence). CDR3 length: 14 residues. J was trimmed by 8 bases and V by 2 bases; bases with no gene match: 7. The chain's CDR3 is CASSFMGQGSGYTF. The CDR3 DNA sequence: TGTGCCAGCAGCTTCATGGGACAGGGCAGCGGCTACACCTTC. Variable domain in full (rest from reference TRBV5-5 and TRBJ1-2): DAGVTQSPTHLIKTRGQQVTLRCSPISGHKSVSWYQQVLGQGPQFIFQYYEKEERGRGNFPDRFSARQFPNYSSELNVNALLLGDSALYLCASSFMGQGSGYTFGSGTRLTVV.

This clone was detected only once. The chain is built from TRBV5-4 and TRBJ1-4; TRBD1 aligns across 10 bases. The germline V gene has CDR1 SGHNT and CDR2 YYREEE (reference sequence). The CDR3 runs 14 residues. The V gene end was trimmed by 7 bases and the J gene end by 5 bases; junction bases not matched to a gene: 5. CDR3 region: CASGTGVMNEKLFF. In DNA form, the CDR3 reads TGTGCCAGCGGGACAGGGGTGATGAATGAAAAACTGTTTTTT. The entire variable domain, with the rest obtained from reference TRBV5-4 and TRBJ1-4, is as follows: ETGVTQSPTHLIKTRGQQVTLRCSSQSGHNTVSWYQQALGQGPQFIFQYYREEENGRGNFPPRFSGLQFPNYSSELNVNALELDDSALYLCASGTGVMNEKLFFGSGTQLSVL.

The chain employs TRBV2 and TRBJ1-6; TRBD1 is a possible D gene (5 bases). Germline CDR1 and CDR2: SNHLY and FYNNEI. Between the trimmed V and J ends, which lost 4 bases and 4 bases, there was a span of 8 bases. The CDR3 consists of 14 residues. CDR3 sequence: CASSGQGYNSPLHF. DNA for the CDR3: TGTGCCAGCAGTGGTCAGGGTTATAATTCACCCCTCCACTTT. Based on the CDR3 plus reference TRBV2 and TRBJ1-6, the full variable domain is EPEVTQTPSHQVTQMGQEVILRCVPISNHLYFYWYRQILGQKVEFLVSFYNNEISEKSEIFDDQFSVERPDGSNFTLKIRSTKLEDSAMYFCASSGQGYNSPLHFGNGTRLTVT.

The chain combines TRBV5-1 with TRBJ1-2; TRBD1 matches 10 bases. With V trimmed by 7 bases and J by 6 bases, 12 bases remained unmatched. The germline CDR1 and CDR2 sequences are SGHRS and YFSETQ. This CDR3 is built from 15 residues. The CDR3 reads CASRPEPTGGNGYTF. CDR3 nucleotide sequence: TGCGCCAGCCGACCCGAGCCGACAGGGGGCAATGGCTACACCTTC.

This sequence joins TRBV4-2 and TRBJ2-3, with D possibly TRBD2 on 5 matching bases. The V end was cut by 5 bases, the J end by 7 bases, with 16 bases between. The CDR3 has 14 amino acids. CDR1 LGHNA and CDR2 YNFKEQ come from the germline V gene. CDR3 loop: CASSKRDQEYTQYF. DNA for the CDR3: TGTGCCAGCAGCAAGAGGGATCAGGAATATACGCAGTATTTT.